This T cell receptor (beta chain) was recorded in a study of PD-1 and CTLA-4 blockade in melanoma. This CDR3 comprises 14 residues. The V and J ends lost 5 bases and 2 bases respectively, with 9 bases between them. Per germline, CDR1 KGHSH and CDR2 LQKENI. Data came from immunoSEQ multiplex PCR; TCRdb stores just in-frame clones and leaves some out. The data hold tens of thousands of clones, with about 91% observed a single time. The chain is built from TRBV18 and TRBJ2-2; D is unclear. The TCR sequence derives from a human donor with melanoma. The material was CD8+ T cells from peripheral blood, obtained from a patient given anti-PD-1 treatment. The CDR3 nucleotides read TGTGCCAGCTCAGACCGGGCCAACACCGGGGAGCTGTTTTTT. Its protein is CASSDRANTGELFF.